Below, 30 T cell receptor beta chains from the same sample are listed, as sequenced in a study of T cells after yellow fever vaccination. Using its own MiXCR run on the 5' RACE reads, TCRdb lists one record per CDR3 protein. Of 300,000 or so distinct CDR3 sequences listed, 10% to 15% are singletons. The sequencing used CD4+ T cells sorted from PBMCs, collected 45 days after the yellow fever booster vaccination. These receptors came from a man younger than 40 who received the YFV17D yellow fever vaccine.

This clonotype has just a few counts. This sequence joins TRBV4-3 and TRBJ1-5; the D is unclear. Germline V gene data show CDR1 as LGHNA and CDR2 as YSLEER. The CDR3 extends over 14 amino acids. V was cut by 4 bases and J by 2 bases, with 9 bases left in between. The CDR3 DNA follows: TGCGCCAGCAGCCCCCGGGTGGGCAATCAGCCCCAGCATTTT. It is translated as CASSPRVGNQPQHF.

The table lists this clonotype with a few counts. The CDR3 DNA is TGCGCCAGCAGCCCCACGCCGGGCAACAGAGAGACCCAGTACTTC. Its protein product is CASSPTPGNRETQYF. The J gene is TRBJ2-5, the V gene TRBV4-3; D is undetermined. The length of the CDR3 is 15 residues. Germline CDR1 is LGHNA and CDR2 is YSLEER. Trimming stripped 4 bases from V and 4 bases from J, with 16 bases between.

The V call is TRBV12-3 or TRBV12-4, the J call TRBJ2-2; D ambiguous. Trimming pared 7 bases from V and 3 bases from J, leaving 12 bases between. The CDR3 is 14 amino acids. The CDR3 DNA sequence: TGTGCCAGCAATCTCAGGCAGGACACCGGGGAGCTGTTTTTT. Translated, it gives CASNLRQDTGELFF.

V and J are TRBV4-3 and TRBJ2-2; D is ambiguous. The CDR3 is 16 amino acids. Trimming took 1 base from V and 3 from J, leaving 12 bases between them. From germline, CDR1 is LGHNA and CDR2 YSLEER. CDR3 bases: TGCGCCAGCAGCCAAGTAGAGAGGCTGGACACCGGGGAGCTGTTTTTT. It yields the protein CASSQVERLDTGELFF.

This clonotype was counted only a few times. The gene calls are TRBV20-1 and TRBJ2-1, with 11 bases fitting TRBD2. The germline V gene encodes CDR1 DFQATT and CDR2 SNEGSKA (reference sequence). CDR3 length: 14 residues. V lost 4 bases to trimming and J lost 2 bases; unmatched junction nucleotides: 1. The CDR3 DNA is TGCAGTGCTATGACTAGCGGGACCTACAATGAGCAGTTCTTC. Encoded protein: CSAMTSGTYNEQFF.

In its sample, this clonotype was seen many times. The chain links TRBV3-1 to TRBJ2-7; D not resolved. CDR1 is LGHDT, CDR2 YNNKEL, per germline (reference sequence). The CDR3 totals 12 residues. Trimming removed 1 base at V and 0 bases at J, with 1 base between. The CDR3 nucleotides read TGTGCCAGCAGCCAAGGCTCCTACGAGCAGTACTTC. Its protein is CASSQGSYEQYF.

The chain recombines TRBV20-1 with TRBJ2-1; D unclear. The germline gives CDR1 DFQATT, CDR2 SNEGSKA (reference sequence). V lost 4 bases and J 5 bases, leaving 6 bases between the germline ends. The CDR3 is made up of 11 amino acids. The chain's CDR3 is CSATRHNEQFF. The CDR3 DNA sequence: TGCAGTGCTACTAGACACAATGAGCAGTTCTTC.

This clonotype was recorded many times. The rearrangement uses TRBV5-1 and TRBJ2-2, with 8 positions matching TRBD1. CDR1 and CDR2 (germline): SGHRS, YFSETQ. The trim removed 7 bases at V and 1 base at J, leaving 0 bases unmatched. The CDR3 is 13 amino acids. CDR3 nucleotides: TGCGCCAGCGGACAGGGGAACACCGGGGAGCTGTTTTTT. The encoded protein is CASGQGNTGELFF.

The sample holds many counts of this clonotype. This sequence joins TRBV7-8 and TRBJ2-1; D call uncertain. Germline CDR1 is SGHVS and CDR2 is FQNEAQ. The CDR3 covers 12 residues. The V and J ends lost 0 bases and 8 bases respectively, with 5 bases between them. The CDR3: CASSLAGYEQFF. CDR3 sequence (DNA): TGTGCCAGCAGCTTAGCCGGCTATGAGCAGTTCTTC.

CDR3 DNA sequence: TGTGCCAGCAGCTTTACAGGGGGCACCGGGGAGCTGTTTTTT. It specifies CASSFTGGTGELFF. The rearrangement links TRBV5-5 to TRBJ2-2, with 8 positions matching TRBD1. The CDR3 loop spans 14 amino acids. CDR1 is SGHKS and CDR2 is YYEKEE in the germline V gene (reference sequence). V shed 2 bases, J shed 4 bases, and the junction held 1 base outside the gene matches.

The chain joins TRBV5-1 to TRBJ2-5; D uncertain. Trimming stripped 7 bases from V and 4 bases from J, with 11 bases between. The germline CDR1 and CDR2 sequences are SGHRS and YFSETQ. CDR3 size: 12 residues. CDR3 residues: CASGVTLETQYF. CDR3 in DNA: TGCGCCAGCGGAGTCACGCTAGAGACCCAGTACTTC.

A remark on this clonotype: This clone may be a read error of a much larger clone one base away. The rearrangement links TRBV4-2 to TRBJ2-3; D not resolved. The V end lost 0 bases, the J end lost 9 bases, and 13 bases lay between the germline ends. Germline V gene data show CDR1 as LGHNA and CDR2 as YNFKEQ. The CDR3 has 14 residues. CDR3 sequence (DNA): TGTGCCAGCAGCCAAGATCATCCACCCCCCACGCAGTATTTT. This translates into CASSQDHPPPTQYF.

This clonotype was counted only a few times. The chain has TRBV29-1 and TRBJ2-3; the D is unclear. V lost 3 bases, J lost 3 bases, and 19 bases lay in between. CDR1 is SQVTM and CDR2 is ANQGSEA in the germline V gene. This CDR3 has 16 residues. CDR3 coding DNA: TGCAGCGTTGATGACCTCGGTGTGTGGAATACAGATACGCAGTATTTT. It translates to CSVDDLGVWNTDTQYF.

This clonotype was counted many times. V usage is TRBV2 and J usage is TRBJ1-5; 7 bases agree with TRBD1. Unmatched junction bases numbered 10, after V lost 5 bases and J lost 3 bases. There are 16 residues in the CDR3. Germline assignment: CDR1 SNHLY and CDR2 FYNNEI. The CDR3 is CASSPTGLVANQPQHF. CDR3 nucleotide sequence: TGTGCCAGCAGTCCGACAGGGTTGGTCGCCAATCAGCCCCAGCATTTT.

This clonotype has just a few counts. The J gene is TRBJ2-7, the V gene TRBV12-3 or TRBV12-4; 8 bases agree with TRBD1. This CDR3 has 14 residues. Unmatched junction bases numbered 9, after V lost 5 bases and J lost 6 bases. CDR3 loop: CASSPRDRSGEQYF. CDR3 nucleotide sequence: TGTGCCAGCAGTCCCCGGGACAGGTCAGGCGAGCAGTACTTC.

In its sample, this clonotype was seen many times. The genes are TRBV6-1 and TRBJ1-5; the match to TRBD1 covers 7 bases. Germline loops: CDR1 MNHNS, CDR2 SASEGT. The CDR3 runs 14 residues. V shed 6 bases and J 4 bases; nucleotides not matched to a gene: 6. The CDR3 DNA sequence: TGTGCCAGCAGCCGACAGGGCTTTAATCAGCCCCAGCATTTT. Protein sequence: CASSRQGFNQPQHF.

This clonotype showed up many times. One end of the junction fails to match germline, which may point to a read error. This chain uses TRBV5-1 with TRBJ2-5; a possible D gene is TRBD2 (6 bases). This CDR3 contains 13 residues. CDR1 is SGHRS, CDR2 YFSETQ, per germline. The CDR3 nucleotides read TGTGCCAGCAGTTTAGGAGGGGAAGAGACCCAGTACTTC. Translating gives CASSLGGEETQYF.

This clonotype was picked up a small number of times. The V call is TRBV21-1, the J call TRBJ2-5; TRBD2 is the table's D call and was not checked against the DNA. TRBV21-1 is classified as a pseudogene. This CDR3 region has 15 residues. CDR3 DNA: TGTGCCAGCAGCAAAGAAGGAGGGGATGGTGAGACCCAGTACTTC. Protein sequence: CASSKEGGDGETQYF.

Only a few counts were recorded for this clonotype. V gene TRBV24-1 combines with J gene TRBJ2-1; maybe TRBD2 (6 bases). Germline CDR1 reads KGHDR; CDR2 reads SFDVKD. The CDR3 extends over 17 amino acids. V lost 6 bases, J lost 2 bases, and 19 bases lay in between. The CDR3 DNA reads as TGTGCCACCAGTTTTCGAAACGCGGGGCCGGCCTACAATGAGCAGTTCTTC. This translates into CATSFRNAGPAYNEQFF.

This clonotype was observed a handful of times. The chain recombines TRBV20-1 with TRBJ2-7; 11 bases are a match to TRBD2. There are 16 residues in the CDR3. Per germline, CDR1 DFQATT and CDR2 SNEGSKA (reference sequence). Germline trimming cut 0 bases from V and 1 base from J; bases unmatched to any gene: 5. The CDR3, as DNA: TGCAGTGCTAGAGATCCTAGCGGGAGGTTATCCTACGAGCAGTACTTC. It encodes CSARDPSGRLSYEQYF.

The J gene is TRBJ2-7, the V gene TRBV6-9; 9 positions match TRBD2. The V and J ends lost 4 bases and 2 bases, in that order; junction bases with no gene match: 12. From germline, CDR1 is MNHGY and CDR2 SVAAGI. The CDR3 contains 17 residues. The CDR3: CASSFLLAGGKTYEQYF. In DNA form, the CDR3 reads TGTGCCAGCAGTTTCCTTCTGGCGGGAGGGAAAACCTACGAGCAGTACTTC.

This clonotype was counted a few times. The chain uses TRBV12-3 or TRBV12-4 and TRBJ2-1; D possibly matches TRBD1 or TRBD2 (6 bases each). The CDR3 covers 15 residues. V dropped 5 bases and J dropped 9 bases, with 20 bases sitting between them. The CDR3 DNA is TGTGCCAGCAGTAGGGGGGCGGGGTCCAGAATTGAGCAGTTCTTC. Its translation: CASSRGAGSRIEQFF.

The gene calls are TRBV10-3 and TRBJ1-6; no clear D. This CDR3 is 12 amino acids long. Trimming took off 4 bases at V and 8 bases at J, with 6 bases between the two ends. The germline V gene has CDR1 ENHRY and CDR2 SYGVKD. The CDR3, as DNA: TGTGCCATCAGTGCAGCCGATTCACCCCTCCACTTT. Residues: CAISAADSPLHF.

The V call is TRBV10-3, the J call TRBJ2-3; perhaps TRBD1 as D (7 bases). Germline lookup yields CDR1 ENHRY and CDR2 SYGVKD. The ends were cut back, 10 bases at V and 2 bases at J, with 10 bases in the middle. The CDR3 consists of 12 residues. CDR3 in amino acids: CASGTVTDTQYF. DNA for the CDR3: TGTGCCAGCGGGACAGTCACAGATACGCAGTATTTT.

The table lists this clonotype with a few counts. V gene TRBV3-1 combines with J gene TRBJ2-7; possible D gene TRBD2, 6 bases. Germline V gives CDR1 LGHDT, CDR2 YNNKEL (reference sequence). Trimming stripped 1 base from V and 3 bases from J, with 13 bases between. The CDR3 has 15 residues. CDR3 region: CASSQVDGGNYEQYF. CDR3 in DNA: TGTGCCAGCAGCCAAGTCGACGGCGGGAACTACGAGCAGTACTTC.

This clonotype was seen a few times. This chain connects TRBV4-3 to TRBJ1-1, with D unclear. Germline assignment: CDR1 LGHNA and CDR2 YSLEER. Trimming removed 0 bases at V and 0 bases at J, with 11 bases between. The length of the CDR3 is 16 residues. This chain's CDR3 is CASSQDKAGMNTEAFF. DNA for the CDR3: TGCGCCAGCAGCCAAGACAAGGCGGGCATGAACACTGAAGCTTTCTTT.

This clonotype was recorded a few times. The rearrangement uses TRBV28 and TRBJ2-1; no clear D gene. The germline V and J ends were trimmed by 7 bases and 2 bases, with 6 bases remaining between them. The CDR3 totals 12 residues. Germline CDR1 MDHEN, CDR2 SYDVKM. For the CDR3, the DNA is TGTGCCAGCACCGGCACCTACAATGAGCAGTTCTTC. It yields the protein CASTGTYNEQFF.

This chain uses TRBV6-5 with TRBJ1-4, with D perhaps TRBD1 (6 bases). Germline CDR1 and CDR2: MNHEY and SVGAGI. The CDR3 length is 15 residues. Trimming left V 2 bases short and J 5 bases short, with 12 bases between. In DNA form, the CDR3 reads TGTGCCAGCAGTTACCGAGGGGGGATGAATGAAAAACTGTTTTTT. Residues: CASSYRGGMNEKLFF.

This clonotype has more than one count but fewer than ten. This CDR3 reads CASRGGTAEEKLFF. CDR3 DNA sequence: TGTGCCAGCAGGGGGGGGACGGCGGAAGAAAAACTGTTTTTT. The chain links TRBV12-3 or TRBV12-4 to TRBJ1-4, with D perhaps TRBD1 (5 bases). This CDR3 is built from 14 residues. The ends were cut back, 6 bases at V and 8 bases at J, with 16 bases in the middle.

V is TRBV7-2 and J is TRBJ2-7, with 8 bases that match TRBD2. The germline CDR1 and CDR2 sequences are SGHTA and FQGNSA. Trimming took 4 bases from V and 2 from J; bases not matched to a gene: 7. This CDR3 contains 15 residues. Here the CDR3 DNA reads TGTGCCAGCAGCTCGGCGGGAGGACTACCCTACGAGCAGTACTTC. Its translation: CASSSAGGLPYEQYF.